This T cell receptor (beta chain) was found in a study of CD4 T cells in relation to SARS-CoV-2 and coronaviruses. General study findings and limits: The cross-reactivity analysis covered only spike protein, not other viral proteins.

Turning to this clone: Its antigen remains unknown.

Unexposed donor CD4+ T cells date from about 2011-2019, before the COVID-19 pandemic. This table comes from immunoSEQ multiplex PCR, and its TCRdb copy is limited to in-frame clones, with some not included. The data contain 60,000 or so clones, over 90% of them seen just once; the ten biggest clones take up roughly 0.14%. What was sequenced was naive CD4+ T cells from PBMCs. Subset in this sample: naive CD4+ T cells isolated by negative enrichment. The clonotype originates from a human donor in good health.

Written as DNA, the CDR3 is TGTGCTAGTGGTGGTGGGACATATCCCTCCAATGAGCAGTTCTTC. Its protein is CASGGGTYPSNEQFF. The chain joins TRBV12-5 to TRBJ2-1; a possible D gene is TRBD1 (6 bases). Germline V lookup: CDR1 LGHNT, CDR2 FRNRAP. The germline V and J ends were trimmed by 5 bases and 6 bases, with 17 bases remaining between them. The CDR3 is made up of 15 amino acids.